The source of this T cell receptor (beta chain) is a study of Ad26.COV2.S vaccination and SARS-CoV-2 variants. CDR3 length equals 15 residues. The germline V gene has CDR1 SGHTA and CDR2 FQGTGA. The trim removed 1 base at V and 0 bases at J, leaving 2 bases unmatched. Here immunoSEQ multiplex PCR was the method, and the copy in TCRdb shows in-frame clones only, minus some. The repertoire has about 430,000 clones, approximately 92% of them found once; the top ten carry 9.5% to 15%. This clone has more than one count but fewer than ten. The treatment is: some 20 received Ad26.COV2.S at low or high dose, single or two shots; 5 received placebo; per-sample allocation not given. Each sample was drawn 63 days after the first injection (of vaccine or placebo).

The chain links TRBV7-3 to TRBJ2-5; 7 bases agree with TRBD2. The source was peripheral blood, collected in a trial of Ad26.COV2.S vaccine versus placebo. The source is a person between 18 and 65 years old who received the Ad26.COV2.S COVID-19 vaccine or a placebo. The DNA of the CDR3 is TGTGCCAGCAGCTTAAAGCGGGGATACCAAGAGACCCAGTACTTC. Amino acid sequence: CASSLKRGYQETQYF. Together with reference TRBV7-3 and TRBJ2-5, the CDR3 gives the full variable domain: GAGVSQTPSNKVTEKGKYVELRCDPISGHTALYWYRQSLGQGPEFLIYFQGTGAADDSGLPNDRFFAVRPEGSVSTLKIQRTERGDSAVYLCASSLKRGYQETQYFGPGTRLLVL.